Below are 31 T cell receptor beta chains sequenced from a single sample in a study of shared clonotypes between healthy human individuals. Some clones are missing from TCRdb's copy, which holds only in-frame ones; the method was immunoSEQ multiplex PCR. The profile shows over a million clones, approximately 80% of them singletons. Specimen: memory CD4+ T cells from PBMCs. The subset denotes: CD45RA-negative fraction. The source of these receptors is a man younger than 30 in good health. Some clones in this sample may be carry-over from other donors' samples.

The chain has TRBV6-1 and TRBJ2-3; no firm D call. Germline values: CDR1 MNHNS, CDR2 SASEGT. CDR3 size: 13 residues. Between the trimmed V and J ends, which lost 6 bases and 0 bases, there was a span of 7 bases. This CDR3 is CASRQLSTDTQYF. For the CDR3, the DNA is TGTGCCAGCAGGCAACTGAGCACAGATACGCAGTATTTT.

In the case of this clone: The sample contains more than one DNA sequence encoding this CDR3. The chain couples TRBV29-1 to TRBJ2-7; D is uncertain. The V end was cut by 6 bases, the J end by 2 bases, with 8 bases between. The CDR3 has 11 amino acids. Germline CDR1 SQVTM, CDR2 ANQGSEA. Here the CDR3 DNA reads TGCAGCGTCCGCGGCACCTACGAGCAGTACTTC. Translating it yields CSVRGTYEQYF.

The chain is built from TRBV19 and TRBJ2-7; 9 nucleotides line up with TRBD2. There are 15 residues in the CDR3. With 2 bases clipped from V and 2 bases from J, the junction kept 4 bases outside the gene matches. The germline V gene encodes CDR1 LNHDA and CDR2 SQIVND (reference sequence). CDR3 DNA sequence: TGTGCCAGTAGTATAATGGCGGGAGGGACCTACGAGCAGTACTTC. As protein: CASSIMAGGTYEQYF.

The chain is built from TRBV5-8 and TRBJ2-7; 8 bases are a match to TRBD2. The germline V gene has CDR1 SGHTS and CDR2 YDEGEE. V lost 3 bases, J lost 2 bases, and 13 bases stayed unmatched. The CDR3 is 17 residues long. CDR3 protein: CASSSAGGWARTYEQYF. CDR3 DNA sequence: TGTGCCAGCAGCTCGGCGGGGGGCTGGGCGCGAACCTACGAGCAGTACTTC.

V and J are TRBV5-4 and TRBJ2-1; possibly TRBD2 for D (6 bases). The CDR3 contains 14 residues. Germline CDR1 and CDR2: SGHNT and YYREEE (reference sequence). V gave up 4 bases and J gave up 1 base, with 9 bases separating them. The CDR3 sequence: CASSDGSSYNEQFF. The CDR3 nucleotides are TGTGCCAGCAGCGACGGGAGTTCCTACAATGAGCAGTTCTTC. The complete variable domain, with remaining parts taken from reference TRBV5-4 and TRBJ2-1, reads ETGVTQSPTHLIKTRGQQVTLRCSSQSGHNTVSWYQQALGQGPQFIFQYYREEENGRGNFPPRFSGLQFPNYSSELNVNALELDDSALYLCASSDGSSYNEQFFGPGTRLTVL.

Of note for this clone: The same CDR3 is also encoded by other DNA sequences in this sample. This rearrangement joins TRBV6-1 to TRBJ2-7; 8 bases map to TRBD2. V was pared by 7 bases and J by 3 bases, with 11 bases of the junction left unmatched. Looked up from germline, CDR1 is MNHNS and CDR2 is SASEGT. CDR3 length: 15 amino acids. The CDR3 DNA reads as TGTGCCAGCACCTATGGCGGGACTAGAGTCTACGAGCAGTACTTC. Translating gives CASTYGGTRVYEQYF.

The chain has TRBV5-1 and TRBJ2-3; D is undetermined. Germline loops: CDR1 SGHRS, CDR2 YFSETQ. V lost 4 bases and J lost 6, with 9 bases in between. The CDR3 runs to 12 residues. CDR3 coding DNA: TGCGCCAGCAGCCCGACTCGGGATACGCAGTATTTT. It specifies CASSPTRDTQYF. Filled out from reference TRBV5-1 and TRBJ2-3, the complete variable domain reads KAGVTQTPRYLIKTRGQQVTLSCSPISGHRSVSWYQQTPGQGLQFLFEYFSETQRNKGNFPGRFSGRQFSNSRSEMNVSTLELGDSALYLCASSPTRDTQYFGPGTRLTVL.

On this clone: This sample includes further DNA sequences coding for the same CDR3. The V and J genes are TRBV29-1 and TRBJ1-2, with 7 bases aligning to TRBD1. This CDR3 is 13 amino acids long. After removal of 4 bases from V and 0 bases from J, the junction contained 2 bases not matched to a gene. Looked up from germline, CDR1 is SQVTM and CDR2 is ANQGSEA. As DNA, the CDR3 is TGCAGCGTTGGAGGACAGGCTAACTATGGCTACACCTTC. Translating gives CSVGGQANYGYTF.

The rearrangement joins TRBV7-3 to TRBJ2-3; TRBD1 or TRBD2 may be the D gene (5 bases each). Germline CDR1 SGHTA, CDR2 FQGTGA. There are 16 residues in the CDR3. Trimming left V 0 bases short and J 5 bases short, with 15 bases between. The CDR3 bases are TGTGCCAGCAGCTTAACTCCGAGGGTGAGGGGAGATACGCAGTATTTT. Translation gives CASSLTPRVRGDTQYF. The full variable domain, completed using reference TRBV7-3 and TRBJ2-3, is GAGVSQTPSNKVTEKGKYVELRCDPISGHTALYWYRQSLGQGPEFLIYFQGTGAADDSGLPNDRFFAVRPEGSVSTLKIQRTERGDSAVYLCASSLTPRVRGDTQYFGPGTRLTVL.

This chain links TRBV5-1 with TRBJ2-7, with 9 bases identical to TRBD1. The CDR3 length is 15 residues. Germline-derived CDR1 and CDR2 are SGHRS and YFSETQ. J was trimmed by 4 bases and V by 3 bases; bases with no gene match: 8. The CDR3 DNA reads as TGCGCCAGCAGCTCCCGGACAGGGGTGGATTACGAGCAGTACTTC. This gives the protein CASSSRTGVDYEQYF.

The sample holds many counts of this clone. The genes are TRBV6-1 and TRBJ2-7; weak D call: TRBD1 (6 bases). CDR1 is MNHNS, CDR2 SASEGT, per germline. V was clipped by 4 bases and J by 1 base, with 14 bases between them. The CDR3 totals 15 residues. CDR3 sequence (DNA): TGTGCCAGCAGTGTCGAAGGGGGTAGGTCCTACGAGCAGTACTTC. It translates to CASSVEGGRSYEQYF.

This clone showed up just a few times. The gene calls are TRBV27 and TRBJ2-7; D is possibly TRBD1 or TRBD2 (5 bases each). V was pared by 1 base and J by 5 bases, with 15 bases between. This CDR3 has 15 amino acids. The germline V gene has CDR1 MNHEY and CDR2 SMNVEV (reference sequence). The CDR3 bases are TGTGCCAGCAGTTTATTCCGCCCGGGGCTCCACGAGCAGTACTTC. It codes for CASSLFRPGLHEQYF.

This clone was detected only a few times. The chain has TRBV7-2 and TRBJ2-5; no definite D call. Per the germline V gene, CDR1 is SGHTA and CDR2 is FQGNSA. The CDR3 spans 12 residues. V was pared by 6 bases and J by 4 bases, with 9 bases between. The CDR3 loop reads CASRGWGETQYF. The CDR3 region has the DNA TGTGCCAGCAGAGGGTGGGGAGAGACCCAGTACTTC. Variable domain in full (rest from reference TRBV7-2 and TRBJ2-5): GAGVSQSPSNKVTEKGKDVELRCDPISGHTALYWYRQSLGQGLEFLIYFQGNSAPDKSGLPSDRFSAERTGGSVSTLTIQRTQQEDSAVYLCASRGWGETQYFGPGTRLLVL.

This rearrangement joins TRBV5-5 to TRBJ2-2; possibly TRBD1 or TRBD2 for D (5 bases each). Deletions cut 2 bases from V and 4 bases from J, with 18 bases between. The germline V gene encodes CDR1 SGHKS and CDR2 YYEKEE (reference sequence). This CDR3 region has 17 residues. In nucleotides, the CDR3 is TGTGCCAGCAGCTTATTTGGGGGTCGCCAGACCACCGGGGAGCTGTTTTTT. Translating it yields CASSLFGGRQTTGELFF.

The chain links TRBV30 to TRBJ2-3, with 10 bases that match TRBD2. The CDR3 totals 18 residues. Germline CDR1 GTSNPN, CDR2 SVGIG (reference sequence). V was clipped by 4 bases and J by 10 bases; unmatched bases: 23. The CDR3 here is CAWIPASGRDIGPGAQYF. For the CDR3, the DNA is TGTGCCTGGATCCCGGCTAGCGGGAGAGATATCGGTCCGGGGGCGCAGTATTTT. The variable domain in full, completed from reference TRBV30 and TRBJ2-3, reads SQTIHQWPATLVQPVGSPLSLECTVEGTSNPNLYWYRQAAGRGLQLLFYSVGIGQISSEVPQNLSASRPQDRQFILSSKKLLLSDSGFYLCAWIPASGRDIGPGAQYFGPGTRLTVL.

This rearrangement joins TRBV9 to TRBJ2-7; 12 bases fit TRBD2. Germline loops: CDR1 SGDLS, CDR2 YYNGEE. This CDR3 has 16 amino acids. V shed 1 base and J 4 bases; nucleotides not matched to a gene: 6. The CDR3 DNA follows: TGTGCCAGCAGCGTAAAGACTAGCGGGAGCTTATACGAGCAGTACTTC. Translated, it gives CASSVKTSGSLYEQYF.

This clone was seen once. This chain connects TRBV7-9 to TRBJ2-7; a possible D gene is TRBD2 (6 bases). The CDR3 covers 14 residues. Germline CDR1 reads SEHNR; CDR2 reads FQNEAQ (reference sequence). The V gene lost 6 bases and the J gene lost 6 bases, with 18 bases spanning the gap. For the CDR3, the DNA is TGTGCCAGCAGGTATACTAGCCTTCCACGCGAGCAGTACTTC. Translation: CASRYTSLPREQYF.

The chain joins TRBV25-1 to TRBJ2-1, with 7 bases aligning to TRBD2. The CDR3 runs 15 residues. Losses at the gene ends were 10 bases for V and 6 bases for J; bases not matched to a gene: 15. Germline lookup yields CDR1 MGHDK and CDR2 SYGVNS. In DNA form, the CDR3 reads TGTGCCATGCAATCTCCGGGAGCGGGACCCAATGAGCAGTTCTTC. Its translation: CAMQSPGAGPNEQFF. Full variable domain (rest looked up from reference TRBV25-1 and TRBJ2-1): EADIYQTPRYLVIGTGKKITLECSQTMGHDKMYWYQQDPGMELHLIHYSYGVNSTEKGDLSSESTVSRIRTEHFPLTLESARPSHTSQYLCAMQSPGAGPNEQFFGPGTRLTVL.

V usage is TRBV7-3 and J usage is TRBJ2-1, with a tentative D call TRBD1 (6 bases). Germline V gene lookup returns CDR1 SGHTA and CDR2 FQGTGA. V was clipped by 1 base and J by 5 bases, with 9 bases between them. This CDR3 spans 14 amino acids. DNA for the CDR3: TGTGCCAGCAGCTTAATGGGACAAGACAATGAGCAGTTCTTC. Translation: CASSLMGQDNEQFF.

The table lists this clone with a count of one. This rearrangement joins TRBV5-3 to TRBJ2-2; maybe TRBD2 (6 bases). TRBV5-3 is an open reading frame, and its role is uncertain. The CDR3 consists of 16 residues. V gave up 1 base and J gave up 8 bases, with 18 bases separating them. The CDR3 here is CARSLLGGPTGGELFF. CDR3 sequence (DNA): TGTGCCAGAAGCTTGCTGGGGGGACCCACCGGAGGGGAGCTGTTTTTT.

This clone appeared once. The chain employs TRBV29-1 and TRBJ1-1; D possibly corresponds to TRBD1 (5 bases). The CDR3 runs to 14 residues. Trimming took 7 bases from V and 5 from J, leaving 20 bases between them. Germline V gives CDR1 SQVTM, CDR2 ANQGSEA. The CDR3 reads CSAYGARPGTEAFF. The CDR3 DNA follows: TGCAGCGCCTACGGGGCACGGCCCGGAACTGAAGCTTTCTTT.

CDR3 in amino acids: CASSLGGNDGYTF. CDR3 nucleotide sequence: TGTGCCAGCAGCTTGGGTGGTAATGATGGCTACACCTTC. This rearrangement joins TRBV5-6 to TRBJ1-2; D is uncertain. The CDR3 totals 13 residues. Germline CDR1 and CDR2: SGHDT and YYEEEE. The ends were cut back, 0 bases at V and 6 bases at J, with 9 bases in the middle.

J is TRBJ2-2 and V is TRBV4-2, with a tentative D call TRBD2 (6 bases). The CDR3 has 15 amino acids. V shed 2 bases and J shed 6 bases, with 13 bases lying between them. Germline-derived CDR1 and CDR2 are LGHNA and YNFKEQ. The CDR3: CASSQPAGWAGELFF. CDR3 nucleotides: TGTGCCAGCAGCCAACCGGCGGGGTGGGCCGGGGAGCTGTTTTTT.

The genes are TRBV5-6 and TRBJ1-6; TRBD1 matches at 8 bases. V gave up 0 bases and J gave up 7 bases; unmatched junction bases: 9. There are 17 residues in the CDR3. Germline V gives CDR1 SGHDT, CDR2 YYEEEE. CDR3 region: CASSLARTGLSNSPLHF. CDR3 DNA: TGTGCCAGCAGCTTGGCGCGGACAGGGCTGTCGAATTCACCCCTCCACTTT.

The rearrangement uses TRBV19 and TRBJ1-1; D is ambiguous. CDR3 length: 16 residues. CDR1 and CDR2 from the germline V gene are LNHDA and SQIVND (reference sequence). Trimming pared 3 bases from V and 3 bases from J, leaving 17 bases between. CDR3 sequence reads: CASSMLATRSDTEAFF. The CDR3, as DNA: TGTGCCAGTAGTATGCTGGCCACACGCAGTGACACTGAAGCTTTCTTT.

V is TRBV6-1 and J is TRBJ2-7, with 11 nucleotides matching TRBD1. CDR1 MNHNS and CDR2 SASEGT come from the germline V gene. After removal of 0 bases from V and 5 bases from J, the junction contained 6 bases not matched to a gene. The CDR3 has 16 residues. Written as DNA, the CDR3 is TGTGCCAGCAGTGAAGCCTGGACAGGGGGCTTCGACGAGCAGTACTTC. Translation gives CASSEAWTGGFDEQYF.

The gene calls are TRBV6-1 and TRBJ2-7; perhaps TRBD2 as D (7 bases). Germline CDR1 is MNHNS and CDR2 is SASEGT. V dropped 2 bases and J dropped 3 bases, with 20 bases sitting between them. The CDR3 sequence is 17 residues long. CDR3 loop: CASSERGTGLLFYEQYF. CDR3 DNA sequence: TGTGCCAGCAGTGAAAGGGGGACGGGACTATTATTCTACGAGCAGTACTTC.

This clone was found a few times. The chain couples TRBV5-6 to TRBJ1-1; no firm D call. V was cut by 4 bases and J by 6 bases, with 28 bases left in between. Germline CDR1 and CDR2: SGHDT and YYEEEE. The CDR3 covers 18 residues. The CDR3 DNA sequence: TGTGCCAGCAGCCTTGGTGTGGGGTATGGAAGGGAATCGGCTGAAGCTTTCTTT. Its translation: CASSLGVGYGRESAEAFF. Looking up the rest from reference TRBV5-6 and TRBJ1-1 gives the full variable domain: DAGVTQSPTHLIKTRGQQVTLRCSPKSGHDTVSWYQQALGQGPQFIFQYYEEEERQRGNFPDRFSGHQFPNYSSELNVNALLLGDSALYLCASSLGVGYGRESAEAFFGQGTRLTVV.

V and J are TRBV10-3 and TRBJ2-2, with D perhaps matching TRBD1 or TRBD2 (6 bases each). CDR1 ENHRY and CDR2 SYGVKD come from the germline V gene. The CDR3 sequence is 12 residues long. The V end lost 9 bases, the J end lost 3 bases, and 8 bases lay between the germline ends. The chain's CDR3 is CAIGGYTGELFF. CDR3 nucleotide sequence: TGTGCCATAGGGGGGTACACCGGGGAGCTGTTTTTT.

This chain joins TRBV28 and TRBJ1-2; 12 bases map to TRBD1. The CDR3 has 15 residues. CDR1 is MDHEN, CDR2 SYDVKM, per germline. The J segment lost 8 bases and the V segment lost 2 bases, leaving 6 bases of the junction unmatched. CDR3 in DNA: TGTGCCAGCAGTTTAGCCGGGACAGGGGGCGGGGGCTACACCTTC. Protein: CASSLAGTGGGGYTF.

This clone was recorded only once. The chain carries TRBV5-1 and TRBJ1-1, with D possibly TRBD1 on 6 matching bases. The germline CDR1 and CDR2 sequences are SGHRS and YFSETQ. Trimming stripped 1 base from V and 1 base from J, with 14 bases between. The CDR3 contains 16 residues. The CDR3 protein is CASSLLAGQKNTEAFF. Written as DNA, the CDR3 is TGCGCCAGCAGCTTGTTAGCCGGACAGAAGAACACTGAAGCTTTCTTT.